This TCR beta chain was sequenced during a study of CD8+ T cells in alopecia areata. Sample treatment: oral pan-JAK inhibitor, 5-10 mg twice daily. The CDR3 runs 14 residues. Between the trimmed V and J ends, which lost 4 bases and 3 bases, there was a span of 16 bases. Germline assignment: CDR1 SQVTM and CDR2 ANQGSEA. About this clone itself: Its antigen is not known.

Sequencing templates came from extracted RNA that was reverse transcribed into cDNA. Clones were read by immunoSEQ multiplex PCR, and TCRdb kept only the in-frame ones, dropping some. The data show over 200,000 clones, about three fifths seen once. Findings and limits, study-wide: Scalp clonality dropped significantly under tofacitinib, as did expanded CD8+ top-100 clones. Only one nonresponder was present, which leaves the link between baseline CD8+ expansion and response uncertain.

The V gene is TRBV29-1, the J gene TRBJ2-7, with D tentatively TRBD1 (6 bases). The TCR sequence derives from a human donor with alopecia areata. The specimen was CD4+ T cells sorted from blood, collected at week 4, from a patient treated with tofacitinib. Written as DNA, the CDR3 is TGCAGCGTTGCTACAGGGACCTTCCACTACGAGCAGTACTTC. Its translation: CSVATGTFHYEQYF.